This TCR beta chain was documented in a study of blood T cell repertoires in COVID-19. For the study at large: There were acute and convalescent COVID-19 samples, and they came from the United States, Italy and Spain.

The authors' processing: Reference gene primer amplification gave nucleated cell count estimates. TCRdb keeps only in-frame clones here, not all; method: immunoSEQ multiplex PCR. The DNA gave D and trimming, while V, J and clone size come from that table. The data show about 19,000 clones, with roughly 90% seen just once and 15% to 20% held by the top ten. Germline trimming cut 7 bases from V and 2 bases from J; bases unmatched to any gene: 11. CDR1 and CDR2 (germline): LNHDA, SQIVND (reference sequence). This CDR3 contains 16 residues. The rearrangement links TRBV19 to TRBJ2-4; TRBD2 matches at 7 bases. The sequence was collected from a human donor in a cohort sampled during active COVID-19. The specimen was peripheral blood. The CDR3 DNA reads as TGTGCCAGTACCCGGGGAGGGGATGAGTCCAAAAACATTCAGTACTTC. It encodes CASTRGGDESKNIQYF.